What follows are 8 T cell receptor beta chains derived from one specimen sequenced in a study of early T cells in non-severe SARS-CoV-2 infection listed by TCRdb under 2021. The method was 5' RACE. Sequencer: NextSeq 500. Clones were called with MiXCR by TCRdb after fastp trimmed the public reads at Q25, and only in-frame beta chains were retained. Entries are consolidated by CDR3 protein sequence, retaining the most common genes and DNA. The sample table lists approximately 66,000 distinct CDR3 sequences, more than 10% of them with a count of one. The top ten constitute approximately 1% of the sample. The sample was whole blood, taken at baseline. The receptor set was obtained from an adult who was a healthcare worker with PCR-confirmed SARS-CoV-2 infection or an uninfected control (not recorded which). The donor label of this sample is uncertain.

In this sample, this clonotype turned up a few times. The CDR3 here is CASSLVGEAFF. As DNA, the CDR3 is TGTGCCAGCAGCTTAGTCGGTGAAGCTTTCTTT. This chain uses TRBV11-2 with TRBJ1-1; D unclear. Trimming took 1 base from V and 7 from J, leaving 4 bases between them. Per germline, CDR1 SGHAT and CDR2 FQNNGV. The length of the CDR3 is 11 residues.

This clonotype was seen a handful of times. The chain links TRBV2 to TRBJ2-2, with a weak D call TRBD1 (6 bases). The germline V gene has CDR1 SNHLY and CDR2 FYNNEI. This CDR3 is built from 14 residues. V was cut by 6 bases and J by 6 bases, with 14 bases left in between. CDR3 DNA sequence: TGTGCCAGCAGATTTAACAGGGTCGCCGGGGAGCTGTTTTTT. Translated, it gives CASRFNRVAGELFF.

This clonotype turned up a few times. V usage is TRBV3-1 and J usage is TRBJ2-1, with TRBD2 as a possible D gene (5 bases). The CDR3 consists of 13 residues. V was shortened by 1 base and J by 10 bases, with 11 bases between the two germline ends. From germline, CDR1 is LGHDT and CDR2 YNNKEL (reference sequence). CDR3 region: CASSQGSSGEQFF. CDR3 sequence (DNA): TGTGCCAGCAGCCAAGGGTCCTCGGGGGAGCAGTTCTTC.

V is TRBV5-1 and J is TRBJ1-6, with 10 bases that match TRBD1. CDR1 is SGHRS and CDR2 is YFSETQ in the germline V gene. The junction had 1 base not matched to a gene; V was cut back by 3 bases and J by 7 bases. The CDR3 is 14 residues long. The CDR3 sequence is CASSWGQGNSPLHF. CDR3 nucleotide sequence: TGCGCCAGCAGCTGGGGACAGGGGAATTCACCCCTCCACTTT.

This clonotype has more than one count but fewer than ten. Here the CDR3 reads CASSPGQFNYGYTF. As DNA, the CDR3 is TGTGCCAGCAGCCCCGGACAGTTTAACTATGGCTACACCTTC. The chain couples TRBV7-3 to TRBJ1-2; TRBD1 might be the D (6 bases). The CDR3 covers 14 residues. V was cut by 5 bases and J by 1 base, with 11 bases left in between. Germline V lookup: CDR1 SGHTA, CDR2 FQGTGA.

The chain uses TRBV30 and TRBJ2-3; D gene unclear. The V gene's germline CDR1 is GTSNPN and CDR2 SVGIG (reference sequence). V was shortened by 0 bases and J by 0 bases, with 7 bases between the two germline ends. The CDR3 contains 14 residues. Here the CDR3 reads CAWSVRASTDTQYF. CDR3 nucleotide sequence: TGTGCCTGGAGTGTTCGAGCTAGCACAGATACGCAGTATTTT.

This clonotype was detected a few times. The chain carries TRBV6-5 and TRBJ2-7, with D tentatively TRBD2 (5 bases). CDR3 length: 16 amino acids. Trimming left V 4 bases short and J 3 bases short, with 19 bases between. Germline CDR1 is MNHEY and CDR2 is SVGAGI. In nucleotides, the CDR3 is TGTGCCAGCAGTTCCCGGGGAGAACCCCCTAGCTACGAGCAGTACGTC. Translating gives CASSSRGEPPSYEQYV.

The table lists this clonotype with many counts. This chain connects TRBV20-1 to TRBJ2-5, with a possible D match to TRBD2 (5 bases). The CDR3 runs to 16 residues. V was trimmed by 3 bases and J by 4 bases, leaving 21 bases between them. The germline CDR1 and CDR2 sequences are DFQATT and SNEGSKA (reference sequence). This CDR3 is CSASPLTISPLETQYF. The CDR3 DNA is TGCAGTGCTAGCCCCCTGACTATAAGTCCGTTAGAGACCCAGTACTTC.